This TCR beta chain was identified during a study of vaccination and CD4 T cells after COVID-19. The germline V gene has CDR1 DFQATT and CDR2 SNEGSKA (reference sequence). The CDR3 covers 15 residues. V lost 2 bases, J lost 1 base, and 6 bases stayed unmatched. Oncomine TCR Beta short-read sequencing was applied to DNA from cultured CD4+ T cells. One entry per CDR3 protein results from TCRdb running MiXCR on the PCR reads. The table includes more than 9,000 distinct CDR3 sequences, 45% to 55% detected once. As for this clonotype: Antigen unknown.

Indicated treatment: approximately nine-day PBMC culture with coronavirus spike peptide pools or control peptides (ViraFEST assay). The rearrangement uses TRBV20-1 and TRBJ1-1, with TRBD1 identical over 8 bases. This TCR derives from a human donor who had recovered from COVID-19. The material sequenced was CD4+ T cells from blood, cultured in vitro. The CDR3 nucleotides read TGCAGTGCTAGAAAATCTGGGACAGGGAACACTGAAGCTTTCTTT. Protein sequence: CSARKSGTGNTEAFF.